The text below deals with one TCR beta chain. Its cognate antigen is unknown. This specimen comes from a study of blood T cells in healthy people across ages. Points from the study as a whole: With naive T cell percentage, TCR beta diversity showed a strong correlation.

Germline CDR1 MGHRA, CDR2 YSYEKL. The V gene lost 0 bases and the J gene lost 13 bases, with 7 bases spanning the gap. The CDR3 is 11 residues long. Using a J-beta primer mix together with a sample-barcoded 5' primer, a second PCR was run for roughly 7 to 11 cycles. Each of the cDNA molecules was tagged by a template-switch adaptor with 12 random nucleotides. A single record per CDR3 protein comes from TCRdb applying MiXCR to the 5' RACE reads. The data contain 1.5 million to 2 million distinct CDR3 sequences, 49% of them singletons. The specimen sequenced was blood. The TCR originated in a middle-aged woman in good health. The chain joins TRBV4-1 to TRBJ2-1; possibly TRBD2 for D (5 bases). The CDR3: CASSQERLQFF. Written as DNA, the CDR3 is TGCGCCAGCAGCCAAGAGAGACTACAGTTCTTC.